This TCR beta chain was profiled in a study of shared clonotypes between healthy human individuals. Findings and limits, study-wide: An effect of sequencing depth on clonotype sharing among donors was expected.

A word on this clone: Its antigen remains unknown.

Genomic DNA from each subset was divided evenly over several immunoSEQ plates. Profiling relied on immunoSEQ multiplex PCR, and the TCRdb table lists in-frame clones only, not all of them. The profile shows some 1.5 million clones, roughly 96% of them singletons. All donors were Caucasian adults living in Nashville, Tennessee. CDR3 length: 15 amino acids. Germline assignment: CDR1 KGHSH and CDR2 LQKENI. The germline V and J ends were trimmed by 4 bases and 4 bases, with 17 bases remaining between them. The specimen sequenced was naive CD4+ T cells sorted from blood. Subset of the sample: CD45RA+ positively selected. The TCR sequence derives from a man aged 25 to 40 in good health. J is TRBJ2-7 and V is TRBV18, with D tentatively TRBD2 (5 bases). The CDR3 coding sequence is TGTGCCAGCTCACTCCTTGAGGGTACTTCTTACGAGCAGTACTTC. It is translated as CASSLLEGTSYEQYF.